Listed below are T cell receptor beta chains from one sample, sequenced in a study of cytomegalovirus exposure and HLA in healthy donors. Data came from immunoSEQ multiplex PCR; TCRdb stores just in-frame clones and leaves some out. Among roughly 160,000 clones listed, 75% to 90% were seen once. Material: PBMCs. Receptors originate from a boy aged 2 to 10 in good health and CMV-seronegative. The CDR3 runs from the conserved cysteine through the conserved F or W. The D gene is left open where the match is weak. Clone sizes are given selectively: once, few, many, or a class where the clone is expanded.

v_gene	j_gene	d_gene	abundance	CDR3aa	CDR3nt
TRBV11-2	TRBJ2-1	TRBD2	once	CASSVLAGAYNEQFF	TGTGCCAGCAGCGTCTTGGCGGGAGCCTACAATGAGCAGTTCTTC
TRBV11-2	TRBJ2-2	TRBD1	.	CASRRTGWNTGELFF	TGTGCCAGCAGACGGACAGGCTGGAACACCGGGGAGCTGTTTTTT
TRBV9	TRBJ2-3	TRBD2	.	CASSVATAGGPGDTQYF	TGTGCCAGCAGCGTAGCTACGGCGGGGGGGCCCGGGGATACGCAGTATTTT
TRBV27	TRBJ1-5	TRBD1	.	CASAGQGKNQPQHF	TGTGCCAGCGCGGGACAGGGTAAAAATCAGCCCCAGCATTTT
TRBV10-1	TRBJ1-3	.	.	CARKYTGLDSGNTIYF	TGCGCCAGGAAATATACAGGTTTGGACTCTGGAAACACCATATATTTT
TRBV18	TRBJ2-2	TRBD2	.	CASSPLLAGDTNTGELFF	TGTGCCAGCTCACCGTTACTAGCGGGTGACACGAACACCGGGGAGCTGTTTTTT
TRBV15	TRBJ2-3	TRBD2	.	CATSSVGLAGEEPTDTQYF	TGTGCCACCAGCAGCGTAGGACTAGCGGGAGAGGAACCCACAGATACGCAGTATTTT
TRBV14	TRBJ2-7	TRBD2	.	CASSELAGGKQYF	TGTGCCAGCAGCGAACTAGCGGGAGGAAAGCAGTACTTC
TRBV2	TRBJ1-4	.	.	CASSDRGRFEKLFF	TGTGCCAGCAGTGACAGGGGACGATTTGAAAAACTGTTTTTT
TRBV11-2	TRBJ1-6	TRBD1	once	CASSWDRGSPLHF	TGTGCCAGCAGCTGGGACAGAGGGTCACCCCTCCACTTT
TRBV4-3	TRBJ1-1	.	few	CASSQVTETEAFF	TGCGCCAGCAGCCAAGTAACGGAGACTGAAGCTTTCTTT
TRBV7-2	TRBJ2-5	TRBD1	.	CASSPQGAKWETQYF	TGTGCCAGCAGCCCCCAGGGGGCGAAGTGGGAGACCCAGTACTTC
TRBV4-1	TRBJ2-4	TRBD1	.	CASSQDGRGKYF	TGCGCCAGCAGCCAAGATGGCAGGGGGAAGTACTTC
TRBV5-1	TRBJ2-1	TRBD2	.	CASSLVFPSGGGYNEQFF	TGCGCCAGCAGCTTGGTTTTTCCTAGCGGGGGGGGCTACAATGAGCAGTTCTTC
TRBV4-2	TRBJ2-7	TRBD2	.	CASSPQERETSYEQYF	TGTGCCAGCAGCCCTCAGGAGCGGGAGACCTCCTACGAGCAGTACTTC
TRBV21-1	TRBJ1-2	.	.	CASSKVTGENYGYTF	TGTGCCAGCAGCAAGGTAACAGGAGAAAACTATGGCTACACCTTC
TRBV5-1	TRBJ2-5	TRBD1	once	CASSLGPGQGEETQYF	TGCGCCAGCAGCCTGGGCCCGGGACAGGGCGAAGAGACCCAGTACTTC
TRBV19	TRBJ1-2	.	.	CASSIRGHITYGYTF	TGTGCCAGTAGTATTAGGGGACACATAACTTATGGCTACACCTTC
TRBV7-2	TRBJ2-5	.	.	CASSAQETQYF	TGTGCCAGCAGCGCGCAAGAGACCCAGTACTTC
TRBV5-6	TRBJ1-4	TRBD1	.	CASSLAGTANEKLFF	TGTGCCAGCAGCTTGGCCGGGACAGCTAATGAAAAACTGTTTTTT
TRBV7-2	TRBJ1-2	.	few	CASSLGTDYGYTF	TGTGCCAGCAGCTTAGGGACAGACTATGGCTACACCTTC
TRBV28	TRBJ2-2	.	.	CASSAYRVAGELFF	TGTGCCAGCAGTGCCTACAGGGTTGCCGGGGAGCTGTTTTTT
TRBV30	TRBJ2-1	TRBD2	.	CAWSLRGSGGEQFF	TGTGCCTGGAGCCTGCGGGGGTCTGGGGGTGAGCAGTTCTTC
TRBV30	TRBJ2-2	TRBD1	.	CAWSSGRGTWELFF	TGTGCCTGGAGTTCTGGCAGGGGGACGTGGGAGCTGTTTTTT
TRBV19	TRBJ2-3	TRBD1	.	CASSLGQGTDTQYF	TGTGCCAGTAGTCTTGGACAGGGCACAGATACGCAGTATTTT
TRBV10-2	TRBJ2-7	TRBD2	.	CASREPRTSGNREQYF	TGCGCCAGCAGGGAACCTAGGACTAGCGGAAATCGCGAGCAGTACTTC
TRBV4-3	TRBJ2-5	TRBD1	.	CASSQQGTGNYQETQYF	TGCGCCAGCAGCCAACAAGGGACAGGAAATTACCAAGAGACCCAGTACTTC